The 2 T cell receptor beta chains in this list originate from one sample, sequenced in a study of shared clonotypes between healthy human individuals. Sequencing used immunoSEQ multiplex PCR; TCRdb keeps in-frame clones, though not all of them. Here the sample spans 2.3 million or so clones, approximately 95% being singletons. Material: naive CD4+ T cells from PBMCs. As to subset: CD45RA+ positively selected. These receptors all stem from a man younger than 30 in good health. Some clones in this sample may be carry-over from other donors' samples.

In the case of this clone: Other DNA sequences in this specimen translate into the identical CDR3. V gene TRBV9 combines with J gene TRBJ2-1, with TRBD1 matching 10 bases. Germline CDR1 reads SGDLS; CDR2 reads YYNGEE. V was pared by 3 bases and J by 7 bases, with 4 bases of the junction left unmatched. The CDR3 has 14 amino acids. CDR3 in amino acids: CASSAGQGKNEQFF. The DNA for the CDR3 is TGTGCCAGCAGCGCGGGACAGGGGAAGAATGAGCAGTTCTTC.

The chain recombines TRBV19 with TRBJ1-4; tentative D call: TRBD1 (5 bases). CDR3 length equals 12 residues. Germline V gene data show CDR1 as LNHDA and CDR2 as SQIVND (reference sequence). V lost 5 bases and J lost 15, with 16 bases in between. The CDR3 here is CASSPQDRRLFF. The CDR3 DNA reads TGTGCCAGTAGTCCGCAAGACAGACGCTTGTTTTTT.